Listed below are T cell receptor beta chains from one sample, sequenced in a study of control samples from healthy donors and cancer patients. Libraries were prepared by immunoSEQ multiplex PCR; TCRdb keeps only in-frame clonotypes and omits some of them. The sample has about 190,000 clones, over 80% seen once; the top ten hold 1.8%. Sequencing was done on a sample of blood. Receptors were obtained from a man younger than 40 in good health. The CDR3 runs from the conserved cysteine through the conserved F or W. The D gene is left open where the match is weak. Clone size, where shown, is once, few, many, or a class for clones that have expanded.

j_call | cdr3_length | v_call | d_call | clone_size | cdr3_aa | cdr3_nt
TRBJ2-7 | 10 | TRBV30 | - | - | CAWSATWQYF | TGTGCCTGGAGTGCGACCTGGCAGTACTTC
TRBJ1-1 | 15 | TRBV7-9 | TRBD1 | - | CASRPKDRLGTEAFF | TGTGCCAGCAGGCCTAAGGACAGGTTGGGCACTGAAGCTTTCTTT
TRBJ2-7 | 16 | TRBV7-2 | TRBD1 | - | CASSLSGGTGGFEQYF | TGTGCCAGCAGCTTATCCGGAGGGACAGGGGGCTTCGAGCAGTACTTC
TRBJ2-1 | 16 | TRBV6-5 | TRBD1 | - | CASSSWGQGVNNEQFF | TGTGCCAGCAGTTCCTGGGGACAGGGGGTAAACAATGAGCAGTTCTTC
TRBJ2-1 | 14 | TRBV11-2 | - | - | CASSLVTLNNEQFF | TGTGCCAGCAGCTTAGTGACTCTTAACAATGAGCAGTTCTTC
TRBJ1-2 | 13 | TRBV20-1 | - | - | CSASPGPLGGYTF | TGCAGTGCTAGTCCGGGCCCTCTAGGAGGCTACACCTTC
TRBJ2-7 | 14 | TRBV11-2 | - | - | CASSWKRGTDEQYF | TGTGCCAGCAGCTGGAAACGGGGCACGGACGAGCAGTACTTC
TRBJ2-7 | 16 | TRBV28 | - | - | CASRPTLASMGYEQYF | TGTGCCAGCAGACCAACCTTAGCCTCTATGGGCTACGAGCAGTACTTC
TRBJ1-2 | 18 | TRBV6-6 | - | - | CASSPTPHGSTPLSGYTF | TGTGCCAGCAGTCCTACCCCCCACGGGTCGACACCTTTAAGCGGCTACACCTTC
TRBJ2-5 | 13 | TRBV15 | - | - | CATSEGGWETQYF | TGTGCCACCAGCGAGGGGGGTTGGGAGACCCAGTACTTC
TRBJ1-5 | 15 | TRBV19 | TRBD1 | - | CASTPGTGANQPQHF | TGTGCCAGTACCCCGGGGACAGGAGCCAATCAGCCCCAGCATTTT
TRBJ1-3 | 12 | TRBV6-1 | - | - | CASSESGNTIYF | TGTGCCAGCAGTGAATCGGGAAACACCATATATTTT
TRBJ2-1 | 15 | TRBV6-4 | - | - | CASSEDGTKYNEQFF | TGTGCCAGCAGTGAGGACGGGACCAAATACAATGAGCAGTTCTTC
TRBJ2-3 | 14 | TRBV29-1 | TRBD1 | - | CSASDRGSTDTQYF | TGCAGCGCCTCCGACAGGGGTAGCACAGATACGCAGTATTTT
TRBJ1-4 | 13 | TRBV25-1 | - | few | CASRGQVNEKLFF | TGTGCCAGCAGGGGGCAGGTTAATGAAAAACTGTTTTTT
TRBJ2-1 | 15 | TRBV7-6 | TRBD2 | - | CASSFGGLSYNEQFF | TGTGCCAGCAGCTTCGGGGGACTATCCTACAATGAGCAGTTCTTC
TRBJ2-5 | 14 | TRBV27 | TRBD1 | once | CASSSNRGQETQYF | TGTGCCAGCAGTTCAAACAGGGGGCAAGAGACCCAGTACTTC
TRBJ2-7 | 13 | TRBV9 | - | - | CASSVDRDGEQYF | TGTGCCAGCAGCGTAGACAGGGACGGCGAGCAGTACTTC
TRBJ2-1 | 11 | TRBV2 | - | - | CASMETGEQFF | TGTGCCAGCATGGAGACAGGTGAGCAGTTCTTC
TRBJ1-5 | 16 | TRBV19 | TRBD1 | - | CASSTRQGASNQPQHF | TGTGCCAGTAGTACCCGACAGGGGGCAAGCAATCAGCCCCAGCATTTT
TRBJ1-1 | 10 | TRBV20-1 | - | - | CSARIHEAFF | TGCAGTGCTAGGATACACGAAGCTTTCTTT
TRBJ2-1 | 12 | TRBV19 | TRBD1 | - | CASATGGNEQFF | TGTGCCAGTGCGACAGGGGGGAATGAGCAGTTCTTC
TRBJ1-3 | 15 | TRBV5-6 | - | - | CASSLGGHSGNTIYF | TGTGCCAGCAGCTTAGGGGGACACTCTGGAAACACCATATATTTT
TRBJ2-7 | 14 | TRBV23-1 | - | - | CASSQSGQHYEQYF | TGCGCCAGCAGTCAATCTGGCCAGCACTACGAGCAGTACTTC
TRBJ2-1 | 16 | TRBV11-2 | - | - | CASSLDWGSSYNEQFF | TGTGCCAGCAGCTTAGATTGGGGCAGCTCCTACAATGAGCAGTTCTTC
TRBJ2-1 | 16 | TRBV6-1 | - | - | CASSVPRTSKYNEQFF | TGTGCCAGCAGTGTGCCGCGGACAAGCAAATACAATGAGCAGTTCTTC
TRBJ1-3 | 14 | TRBV7-9 | - | - | CASTLWGSGNTIYF | TGTGCCAGCACCTTATGGGGCTCTGGAAACACCATATATTTT
TRBJ2-6 | 13 | TRBV29-1 | - | - | CSVTGSGANVLTF | TGCAGCGTTACAGGGTCTGGGGCCAACGTCCTGACTTTC
TRBJ1-4 | 15 | TRBV5-1 | TRBD1 | - | CASSLDIGQGEKLFF | TGCGCCAGCAGCTTGGATATCGGACAGGGGGAAAAACTGTTTTTT
TRBJ2-1 | 16 | TRBV15 | TRBD2 | - | CATSRGSSGGNNEQFF | TGTGCCACCAGCAGAGGGTCTAGCGGGGGGAACAATGAGCAGTTCTTC
TRBJ2-7 | 12 | TRBV12-3/TRBV12-4 | - | few | CASGPRRDLQYF | TGTGCCAGCGGACCCCGGAGGGACTTGCAGTACTTC
TRBJ1-2 | 15 | TRBV6-1 | TRBD1 | - | CASSEDSGGTYGYTF | TGTGCCAGCAGTGAAGATTCAGGGGGTACCTATGGCTACACCTTC
TRBJ1-2 | 13 | TRBV5-1 | - | - | CASSWGAKNGYTF | TGCGCCAGCAGCTGGGGGGCAAAGAATGGCTACACCTTC
TRBJ2-4 | 15 | TRBV2 | - | - | CASSEEEGSKNIQYF | TGTGCCAGCAGTGAGGAGGAGGGCTCCAAAAACATTCAGTACTTC
TRBJ1-1 | 13 | TRBV15 | - | - | CATSRAVYTEAFF | TGTGCCACCAGCAGAGCTGTCTACACTGAAGCTTTCTTT
TRBJ1-5 | 18 | TRBV23-1 | TRBD1 | - | CASSQSRGQGAAYQPQHF | TGCGCCAGCAGTCAATCTAGGGGACAGGGGGCCGCCTATCAGCCCCAGCATTTT